This T cell receptor (beta chain) was sequenced in a study of blood T cell repertoires in COVID-19. Study details: Whether acute or convalescent, the COVID-19 samples came from the United States, Italy and Spain. Nucleic acid was either cDNA or gDNA, and it came from T cells, B-cell-depleted T cells, or PBMCs.

With 7 bases clipped from V and 1 base from J, the junction kept 13 bases outside the gene matches. Germline V lookup: CDR1 MDHEN, CDR2 SYDVKM. The CDR3 consists of 16 residues. Under the authors' procedure: Reference gene primer amplification in the assay estimated nucleated cell counts. TCRdb keeps only in-frame clones here, not all; method: immunoSEQ multiplex PCR. V and J calls plus clone size are reproduced from that table; the DNA served to infer D and trimming. The sample holds about 180,000 clones, around 83% seen once. The V call is TRBV28, the J call TRBJ2-7; TRBD1 matches 7 bases. The clonotype originates from a human donor in a cohort sampled during active COVID-19. Sequencing was performed on peripheral blood. The CDR3 nucleotides are TGTGCCAGCACCCTCCCGGGACAGATACCTTCCTACGAGCAGTACTTC. This sequence encodes CASTLPGQIPSYEQYF.